The rows below give T cell receptor beta chains drawn from one sample of a study of blood T cell repertoires in COVID-19. The table came from immunoSEQ multiplex PCR; TCRdb's copy has only in-frame clones and leaves some out. The sample includes about 160,000 clones, more than 75% of them seen just once. Sequencing was done on a sample of PBMCs or T cells enriched from blood (not recorded which). The receptor source for this set is a woman aged 50 to 60 who had recovered from COVID-19. Each CDR3 is given with its conserved first and last residue. The order of the fields is CDR3 DNA, CDR3 protein, clone size, J gene, D gene, V gene. The D gene is left open where the match is weak. Size is stated for part of the rows, as once, few or many counts, or as a class when the clone is expanded.

TGTGCCAGCAGGCCGGGTGCGGGAAACACCATATATTTT	CASRPGAGNTIYF	-	TRBJ1-3	-	TRBV27
TGTGCCAGCAGCTTTAAGGGGCGCGAGCAGTACTTC	CASSFKGREQYF	-	TRBJ2-7	-	TRBV7-9
TGTGCCAGTAGTACCTCCGGGACTGCCGCTAGATCACCCCTCCACTTT	CASSTSGTAARSPLHF	once	TRBJ1-6	-	TRBV19
TGTGCCATTTCAGGGGGTAGCTCTGGAAACACCATATATTTT	CAISGGSSGNTIYF	once	TRBJ1-3	TRBD1	TRBV4-2
TGTGCCAGCAGTGGGGACAGGGGAAGGTTAGCTTTCTTT	CASSGDRGRLAFF	-	TRBJ1-1	TRBD1	TRBV2
TGTGCCAGCAGCTTGCCGGGCGGGGTTGGGGGCTACACCTTC	CASSLPGGVGGYTF	once	TRBJ1-2	-	TRBV7-9
TGTGCCAGCAGTTTACGTCTCTCCTACGAGCAGTACTTC	CASSLRLSYEQYF	-	TRBJ2-7	-	TRBV12-3/TRBV12-4
TGCGCCAGCAGCCTGGCGGCAGGGCTCACTGAAGCTTTCTTT	CASSLAAGLTEAFF	-	TRBJ1-1	-	TRBV5-1
TGTGCCAGCAGCCAACTACCGGTCGGGGGGTACAATGAGCAGTTCTTC	CASSQLPVGGYNEQFF	-	TRBJ2-1	TRBD2	TRBV7-6
TGTGCCAGCAGCCCGCCCCCGCGAGGCGACACTGAAGCTTTCTTT	CASSPPPRGDTEAFF	-	TRBJ1-1	-	TRBV7-2
TGTGCCAGTAACCAGGACAGTCGGACCCGAGCTGAAGCTTTCTTT	CASNQDSRTRAEAFF	-	TRBJ1-1	-	TRBV19
TGTGCCAGCAGCTTGGCGGGGGGGCGAGGGAGCACAGATACGCAGTATTTT	CASSLAGGRGSTDTQYF	-	TRBJ2-3	TRBD2	TRBV5-6
TGCGCCAGCAGCCGTCGCTCTAGCGGGGGGGGAGATCTAGCCAATGAGCAGTTCTTC	CASSRRSSGGGDLANEQFF	-	TRBJ2-1	TRBD2	TRBV5-1
TGCGCCAGCAGCTTGGCGGGGGTCGGTCTTCGGGAGCAGTACTTC	CASSLAGVGLREQYF	-	TRBJ2-7	-	TRBV5-1
TGCGCCAGCAGCTTGGAAGGACAGGGGCTCACTGAAGCTTTCTTT	CASSLEGQGLTEAFF	-	TRBJ1-1	TRBD1	TRBV5-1
TGCGCCAGCAGCTTGGCGGGGAAGGGCACTGAAGCTTTCTTT	CASSLAGKGTEAFF	few	TRBJ1-1	-	TRBV5-1
TGCGCCAGCAGCCCCGCAGGGAACACCGGGGAGCTGTTTTTT	CASSPAGNTGELFF	-	TRBJ2-2	-	TRBV5-1
TGTGCCAGCAGTGAAGCGGTAGGGGATAGTCGTCAGCCCCAGCATTTT	CASSEAVGDSRQPQHF	-	TRBJ1-5	-	TRBV6-1
TGTGCCTGGAGCGACAATGGCTACACCTTC	CAWSDNGYTF	-	TRBJ1-2	-	TRBV30
TGTGCCAGCAGCTCGGGATTCATTCAGTACTTC	CASSSGFIQYF	-	TRBJ2-4	-	TRBV7-2
TGTGCCAGCAGCCGGCGACAGGGGGCGGGAGAGCAGTACTTC	CASSRRQGAGEQYF	-	TRBJ2-7	TRBD1	TRBV13
TGTGCCAGTAGTGCGACAGGAATGGGCTATAATTCACCCCTCCACTTT	CASSATGMGYNSPLHF	-	TRBJ1-6	-	TRBV19
TGTGCCAGCAGCTTAACTAGCGGACGCACAGATACGCAGTATTTT	CASSLTSGRTDTQYF	-	TRBJ2-3	-	TRBV7-3
TGTGCCAGCAGCTTGAGAGCGGGGGGCCAAGAGACCCAGTACTTC	CASSLRAGGQETQYF	-	TRBJ2-5	TRBD2	TRBV25-1
TGTGCCAGCAGTTTATGGGCGACAGGTGAAGAAAAACTGTTTTTT	CASSLWATGEEKLFF	once	TRBJ1-4	-	TRBV27
TGCGCCAGCAGCCAAGATTACGGCAGGGTATCGGATGAAGCTTTCTTT	CASSQDYGRVSDEAFF	-	TRBJ1-1	-	TRBV4-1
TGTGCCAGCAGCCGGACAGTCTATGGCTACACCTTC	CASSRTVYGYTF	-	TRBJ1-2	-	TRBV3-1/TRBV3-2
TGCGCCAGCAGTCAATCGGTAGTTAGTGGTAAAACAGGGGGAGCCTACGAGCAGTACTTC	CASSQSVVSGKTGGAYEQYF	-	TRBJ2-7	TRBD1	TRBV23-1
TGTGCCAGTAGTATAGGGTCACGGTCGAGGGAAAAACTGTTTTTT	CASSIGSRSREKLFF	once	TRBJ1-4	-	TRBV19
TGTGCCAGCAGCCAAGGGGCGGCAGGGGGCCTTTACGAGCAGTACTTC	CASSQGAAGGLYEQYF	-	TRBJ2-7	TRBD1	TRBV7-6
TGCGCCAGCAGCCGCCGGGTCTCTAATTCACCCCTCCACTTT	CASSRRVSNSPLHF	-	TRBJ1-6	-	TRBV4-3
TGTGCCAGCAGCTTACGAGAGGGTGTCACCATATATTTT	CASSLREGVTIYF	-	TRBJ1-3	-	TRBV7-9
TGTGCCTGGACAGGGGGTGAGGGGACCCAGTACTTC	CAWTGGEGTQYF	-	TRBJ2-5	TRBD1	TRBV30
TGTGCCAGCAGTTCGGGACAGCATCCAGAGCAGTTCTTC	CASSSGQHPEQFF	-	TRBJ2-1	TRBD1	TRBV6-5
TGCAGCGTTGAATGGCTTGTTACCTCCTACAATGAGCAGTTCTTC	CSVEWLVTSYNEQFF	-	TRBJ2-1	-	TRBV29-1
TGTGCCAGCAGTGAAGGGGCACAGGGTCGTCAGCCCCAGCATTTT	CASSEGAQGRQPQHF	-	TRBJ1-5	-	TRBV6-1
TGTGCCAGCAGCGTAGCGCACTCCGGAACAGGGTCCCTCCACTTT	CASSVAHSGTGSLHF	-	TRBJ1-6	-	TRBV9
TGCGCCAGCAGCTTAAAACCGGGTACTAATGAAAAACTGTTTTTT	CASSLKPGTNEKLFF	-	TRBJ1-4	-	TRBV5-1
TGTGCCAGCGGACAGGCGGTGGGCTCACCCCTCCACTTT	CASGQAVGSPLHF	few	TRBJ1-6	TRBD1	TRBV9
TGTGCCACCAGCACCCTAGCGGATCTCCAAGAGACCCAGTACTTC	CATSTLADLQETQYF	-	TRBJ2-5	TRBD2	TRBV15
TGTGCCACCAGTGATTTGAACATCGAGGCGCAGTATTTT	CATSDLNIEAQYF	-	TRBJ2-3	-	TRBV24-1
TGTGCCAGCAGCAACCAGCGGCGGTACGAGCAGTACTTC	CASSNQRRYEQYF	once	TRBJ2-7	-	TRBV7-6
TGTGCCAGCAGTGAAGGTTCGCGGGGCTCTGGAAACACCATATATTTT	CASSEGSRGSGNTIYF	-	TRBJ1-3	-	TRBV6-1
TGTGCCAGCAGCTTAGTTCAGGGGGCGATCATTGAGCAGTTCTTC	CASSLVQGAIIEQFF	once	TRBJ2-1	TRBD1	TRBV11-2
TGTGCCAGCAGCTTAGAACAGGGAGATGCCAAAAACATTCAGTACTTC	CASSLEQGDAKNIQYF	-	TRBJ2-4	-	TRBV11-2
TGTGCCATCAGAGAAAATCAGGGCGAAAAACTGTTTTTT	CAIRENQGEKLFF	-	TRBJ1-4	-	TRBV10-3
TGTGCCAGCAGCCTTGATGGGGGGACGGGAGGAGAGACCCAGTACTTC	CASSLDGGTGGETQYF	-	TRBJ2-5	TRBD2	TRBV3-1/TRBV3-2
TGTGCCAGCAGCCCTCGGACAGTGGCCGCCTATGGCTACACCTTC	CASSPRTVAAYGYTF	-	TRBJ1-2	-	TRBV9
TGTGCCAGTAGTATAGTGCGAGAAAAACTGTTTTTT	CASSIVREKLFF	-	TRBJ1-4	-	TRBV19
TGCGCCAGCAGCTTGGATACGGGGGTCTATGGCTACACCTTC	CASSLDTGVYGYTF	-	TRBJ1-2	-	TRBV5-1
TGTGCCAGCAGCTTTGGCCCTGAGCAGTTCTTC	CASSFGPEQFF	-	TRBJ2-1	-	TRBV7-9
TGTGCCATCAGTGATCCCGGAGTTAATGAAAAACTGTTTTTT	CAISDPGVNEKLFF	-	TRBJ1-4	-	TRBV10-3
TGCGCCAGCACCAGACAACCGGGACTAGACTACGAGCAGTACTTC	CASTRQPGLDYEQYF	-	TRBJ2-7	TRBD2	TRBV5-1